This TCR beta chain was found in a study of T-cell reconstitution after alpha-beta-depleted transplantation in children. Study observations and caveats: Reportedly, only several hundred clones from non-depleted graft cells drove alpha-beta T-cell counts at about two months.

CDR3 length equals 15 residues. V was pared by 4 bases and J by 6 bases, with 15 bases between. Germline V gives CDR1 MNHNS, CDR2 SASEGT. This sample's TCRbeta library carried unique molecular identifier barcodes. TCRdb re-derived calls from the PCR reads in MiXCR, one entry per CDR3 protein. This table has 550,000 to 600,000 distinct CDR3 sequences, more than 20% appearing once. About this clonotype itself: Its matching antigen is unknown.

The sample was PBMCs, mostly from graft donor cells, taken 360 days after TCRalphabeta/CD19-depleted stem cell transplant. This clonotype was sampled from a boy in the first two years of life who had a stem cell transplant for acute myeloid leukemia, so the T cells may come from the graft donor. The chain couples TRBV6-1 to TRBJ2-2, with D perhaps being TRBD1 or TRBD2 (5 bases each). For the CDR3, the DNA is TGTGCCAGCAGTGCGTCGGGGCTCTGGGCCGGGGAGCTGTTTTTT. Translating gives CASSASGLWAGELFF.